This record covers a single TCR beta chain. Its antigen is still unknown. Base-call qualities are not available, and no considerably larger clone is one nucleotide away. V trim: 3 bases; J trim: 4 bases; unmatched bases: 10. Its CDR3 holds 16 amino acids, cysteine through phenylalanine. Just CDR3 DNA is preserved here, 48 bases in frame from base 1. From a lookup of the germline V gene, CDR1 and CDR2 are SGHAT and FQNNGV. The library was built by means of the immunoSEQ multiplex PCR assay. Deep sequencing of rearranged TCR beta loci, alongside multiparametric flow cytometry, was used to profile T cell repertoires. TCRdb stores this immuneACCESS table with in-frame sequences only. Part of the clones is absent; in the studies checked, under half of the shortfall reflects unresolved V genes, and no reason is known for the rest. The sample records around 30,000 clones, over 70% of which are singletons. Around 13% of the sample is in the top ten clones.

The data are from a study of lymphopenia after photon versus proton radiotherapy (dated by TCRdb to about 2019). Broadly, across the study: Photon and proton radiation therapy were compared by the study for their immunological effects in patients with gastrointestinal tumors who developed high-grade lymphopenia. The cohort comprised roughly 20 patients with gastrointestinal tumors who received either photon or proton therapy and then developed lymphopenia. The goal of the study was to characterize the differences between the two radiation modalities in how they affect the immune system. Broad study findings and their caveats: During treatment, patients who received photon therapy lost naive T cells and TCR diversity and gained effector/memory populations, whereas patients who received proton therapy remained relatively stable. The survival association was examined only in patients who died, and the authors described better survival with proton therapy as a possibility, not as a demonstrated result. Across the cohort, among patients who died, a greater drop in TCR diversity after the nadir was inversely correlated with overall survival time. After the lymphocyte count nadir, photon-treated repertoires showed oligoclonal expansion, especially of CD8+ Temra cells, which drove the drop in diversity.

Sequences were derived from peripheral blood, sampled from a patient treated with proton-based radiotherapy. This TCR was recovered from a woman between 70 and 85 years old with pancreatic cancer. This sequence uses TRBV11-2 and TRBJ1-1; 8 of the junction bases match TRBD1. The nucleotides are TGTGCCAGCAGCTTTAAAACTCAGGGGGCATTCACTGAAGCTTTCTTT. The encoded protein is CASSFKTQGAFTEAFF.